This TCR beta chain emerged from a study of OX40 agonist ivuxolimab in advanced cancers. Study details: Dosing consisted of intravenous ivuxolimab at 0.01 to 10 mg/kg every 2 weeks.

This clone counts as medium-sized. TCRdb's table, derived via immunoSEQ multiplex PCR, lists solely in-frame clones and lacks some. Seen here are about 47,000 clones, around nine tenths observed once, and the top ten hold 11% to 15%. With baseline, cycle 4 day 1, and cycle 7 day 1 as timepoints, blood was sampled. CDR1 and CDR2 (germline): SEHNR, FQNEAQ (reference sequence). This CDR3 spans 15 amino acids. V lost 8 bases, J lost 4 bases, and 9 bases stayed unmatched. The chain uses TRBV7-9 and TRBJ2-2; 8 bases are shared with TRBD2. The clonotype comes from an adult with an advanced solid tumor such as melanoma, head and neck, liver or kidney cancer. The starting material was CD4+ or CD8+ T cells sorted from blood, obtained in a trial of the OX40 agonist ivuxolimab. The CDR3 is CASPAAGGPTGELFF. CDR3 DNA sequence: TGTGCCAGCCCAGCGGCGGGAGGCCCCACCGGGGAGCTGTTTTTT.